This passage covers 7 T cell receptor beta chains from one sample sequenced in a study of blood T cell repertoires in COVID-19. TCRdb's table, derived via immunoSEQ multiplex PCR, lists solely in-frame clones and lacks some. In the table there are about 95,000 clones, over 75% of which are singletons. Sequencing used peripheral blood. The receptors originated from an elderly man with active or convalescent COVID-19.

This chain joins TRBV6-5 and TRBJ2-3, with TRBD1 identical over 7 bases. The germline gives CDR1 MNHEY, CDR2 SVGAGI. V was pared by 8 bases and J by 0 bases, with 2 bases of the junction left unmatched. This CDR3 contains 13 residues. CDR3 nucleotide sequence: TGTGCCAGCCTGGGACAGAGCACAGATACGCAGTATTTT. It yields the protein CASLGQSTDTQYF.

The chain employs TRBV7-2 and TRBJ2-5, with 10 nucleotides matching TRBD2. The CDR3 totals 15 residues. In germline, CDR1 is SGHTA, CDR2 FQGNSA. Germline trimming cut 0 bases from V and 4 bases from J; bases unmatched to any gene: 2. The CDR3 protein is CASSLAGLAIETQYF. CDR3 DNA sequence: TGTGCCAGCAGCTTAGCGGGACTAGCGATAGAGACCCAGTACTTC. The variable domain in full, with the rest retrieved from reference TRBV7-2 and TRBJ2-5, is GAGVSQSPSNKVTEKGKDVELRCDPISGHTALYWYRQSLGQGLEFLIYFQGNSAPDKSGLPSDRFSAERTGGSVSTLTIQRTQQEDSAVYLCASSLAGLAIETQYFGPGTRLLVL.

The chain couples TRBV6-1 to TRBJ1-2; the D gene is possibly TRBD1 (5 bases). The V and J ends lost 2 bases and 2 bases respectively, with 12 bases between them. This CDR3 spans 15 amino acids. CDR1 is MNHNS, CDR2 SASEGT, per germline. CDR3 sequence: CASSELTEENYGYTF. The CDR3 nucleotides are TGTGCCAGCAGTGAACTGACAGAGGAAAACTATGGCTACACCTTC.

This clone was counted a single time. The chain employs TRBV6-5 and TRBJ2-2, with no clear D. This CDR3 comprises 13 residues. Deletions cut 2 bases from V and 5 bases from J, with 6 bases between. CDR1 is MNHEY and CDR2 is SVGAGI in the germline V gene. CDR3 nucleotide sequence: TGTGCCAGCAGTTACGCTAGTACCGGGGAGCTGTTTTTT. As protein: CASSYASTGELFF.

V gene TRBV19 combines with J gene TRBJ1-2; TRBD1 aligns across 8 bases. The germline CDR1 and CDR2 sequences are LNHDA and SQIVND (reference sequence). Trimming took 3 bases from V and 4 from J; bases not matched to a gene: 4. The CDR3 totals 14 residues. CDR3 loop: CASSIGQGAYGYTF. In DNA form, the CDR3 reads TGTGCCAGTAGTATCGGACAGGGTGCCTATGGCTACACCTTC. Filled out from reference TRBV19 and TRBJ1-2, the complete variable domain reads DGGITQSPKYLFRKEGQNVTLSCEQNLNHDAMYWYRQDPGQGLRLIYYSQIVNDFQKGDIAEGYSVSREKKESFPLTVTSAQKNPTAFYLCASSIGQGAYGYTFGSGTRLTVV.

The chain is built from TRBV6-6 and TRBJ2-7, with 12 bases lining up with TRBD2. CDR1 and CDR2 from the germline V gene are MNHNY and SVGAGI (reference sequence). This CDR3 contains 14 residues. With 6 bases clipped from V and 2 bases from J, the junction kept 2 bases outside the gene matches. The CDR3 here is CASRPSGGAYEQYF. CDR3 bases: TGTGCCAGCAGGCCTAGCGGGGGGGCCTACGAGCAGTACTTC.

The chain recombines TRBV6-2 or TRBV6-3 with TRBJ1-6; 11 bases are a match to TRBD1. Trimming at V came to 2 bases and at J to 7 bases, leaving 7 bases not matched to a gene. The CDR3 has 17 amino acids. CDR1 is MNHEY and CDR2 is SVGEGT in the germline V gene. The CDR3 nucleotides read TGTGCCAGCAGTTACCACTCCGGGACAGGGGGAAATTCACCCCTCCACTTT. This codes for CASSYHSGTGGNSPLHF.